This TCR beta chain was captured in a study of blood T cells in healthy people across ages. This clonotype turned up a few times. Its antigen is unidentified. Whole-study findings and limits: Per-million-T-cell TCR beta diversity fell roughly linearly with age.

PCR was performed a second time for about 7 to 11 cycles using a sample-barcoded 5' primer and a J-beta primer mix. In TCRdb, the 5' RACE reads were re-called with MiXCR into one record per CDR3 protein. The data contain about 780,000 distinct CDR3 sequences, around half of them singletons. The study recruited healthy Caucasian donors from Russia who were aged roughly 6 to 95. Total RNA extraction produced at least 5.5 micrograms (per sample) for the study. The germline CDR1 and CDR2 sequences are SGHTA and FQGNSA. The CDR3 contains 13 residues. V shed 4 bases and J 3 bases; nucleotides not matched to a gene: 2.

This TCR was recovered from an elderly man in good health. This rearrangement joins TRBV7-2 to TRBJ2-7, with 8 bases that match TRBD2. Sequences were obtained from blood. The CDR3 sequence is CASSWAGGYEQYF. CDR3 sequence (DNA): TGTGCCAGCAGCTGGGCGGGAGGCTACGAGCAGTACTTC. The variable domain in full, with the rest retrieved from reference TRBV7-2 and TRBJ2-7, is GAGVSQSPSNKVTEKGKDVELRCDPISGHTALYWYRQSLGQGLEFLIYFQGNSAPDKSGLPSDRFSAERTGGSVSTLTIQRTQQEDSAVYLCASSWAGGYEQYFGPGTRLTVT.